This T cell receptor beta chain appears in the sequencing data of a study of blood T cell repertoires in COVID-19 (dated by TCRdb to about 2020). In the study overall: Samples from collaborators originated in the United States, Italy and Spain and spanned both the acute and convalescent phases of COVID-19. A de-identified subject ID, COVID-19 status, age in years and sex were almost always included in the sample metadata. The repertoires were made available in a free public database intended to serve as a resource for research on the immune response to SARS-CoV-2. Where HLA class I and class II types were available, the types were taken from metadata supplied by the sample provider, not from assay-based typing. The material from the prospective study consisted of cDNA or gDNA derived from T cells, B-cell-depleted T cells, or PBMCs. The samples were drawn from two sources: the first 160 participants of the ongoing ImmuneRACE study, and 950 to 1,500 subjects contributed by 6 global collaborators. The dataset comprised deeply sampled blood TCRbeta repertoires from subjects exposed to, actively infected with, or recovered from COVID-19.

TCRbeta CDR3 regions were amplified from genomic DNA by means of the immunoSEQ Assay, a bias-controlled multiplex PCR. Turning to the authors' computational methods: The number of nucleated cells in each sample was estimated by amplification of reference gene primers within the assay. To quantify the absolute abundance of each unique TCRbeta CDR3 rearrangement, sequence reads were collapsed and filtered. Productive Simpson clonality was computed per sample as the square root of Simpson's diversity index over productive rearrangements. In TCRdb, the immuneACCESS table is reduced to in-frame sequences with V and J assigned. These tables do not hold every clone; where another copy was compared, an unresolved V gene accounts for under half, and the others remain unexplained. V and J calls and clone size come straight from that table; D and trimming were deduced from the DNA. The sample contains about 100,000 clones, 70% to 90% of them found a single time. The ten largest clones represent about 3% of the sample.

Notes on this clone: The antigen this receptor binds is unknown. No per-base quality is available; no much larger clone lies one base away.

V gives up 0 bases and J gives up 1 base, and the segment between their germline ends measures 7 bases. From the germline V gene, CDR1 is SGHRS and CDR2 is YFSETQ. The CDR3 holds 14 amino acids from the cysteine to the phenylalanine. The entry retains the CDR3 DNA only, 42 bases that are in frame from base 1. Collaborating institutions collected whole blood in K2EDTA tubes following their own protocols. For TCRbeta analysis, collaborator samples were shipped as frozen whole blood, as isolated PBMCs, or as DNA extracted from either sample type. Paper-wide results and their limitations: The amount of clinical and demographic metadata varied by source and participant and was provided uncurated.

The receptor was derived from a man aged 50 to 60 with active or convalescent COVID-19. The sequenced sample was peripheral blood. This chain is built from TRBV5-1 and TRBJ2-5; the D gene cannot be resolved reliably. In nucleotide form, the sequence is TGCGCCAGCAGCTTGGAATCCGTCCAAGAGACCCAGTACTTC. Its protein is CASSLESVQETQYF.